One sample yielded the 14 T cell receptor beta chains listed below, sequenced in a study of Ad26.COV2.S vaccination and SARS-CoV-2 variants. Treatment indicated: roughly 18 received Ad26.COV2.S at low or high dose, single or two shots; roughly 5 received placebo; per-sample allocation not given. Day 63 after the first vaccine or placebo injection was the time point for sampling. The protocol was immunoSEQ multiplex PCR, while the TCRdb copy is restricted to in-frame clones and leaves out a portion. Here the sample spans 300,000 to 400,000 clones, 85% being singletons. The material sequenced was peripheral blood, taken in a trial of Ad26.COV2.S vaccine versus placebo. These receptors originate from a person between 18 and 65 years old who received the Ad26.COV2.S COVID-19 vaccine or a placebo.

The chain recombines TRBV9 with TRBJ2-3; tentative D call: TRBD2 (6 bases). The germline CDR1 and CDR2 sequences are SGDLS and YYNGEE. V was cut by 0 bases and J by 1 base, with 12 bases left in between. The CDR3 length is 16 residues. The CDR3 sequence: CASSVGDGRGTDTQYF. CDR3 in DNA: TGTGCCAGCAGCGTAGGCGACGGGAGAGGCACAGATACGCAGTATTTT.

The rearrangement uses TRBV18 and TRBJ1-2; D is unresolved. CDR1 is KGHSH and CDR2 is LQKENI in the germline V gene. The CDR3 spans 13 residues. Trimming left V 1 base short and J 0 bases short, with 3 bases between. The CDR3 region is CASSPLSNYGYTF. For the CDR3, the DNA is TGTGCCAGCTCACCACTGTCTAACTATGGCTACACCTTC.

In its sample, this clone was seen a few times. V and J are TRBV4-1 and TRBJ1-5; weak D call: TRBD1 (5 bases). V was cut by 0 bases and J by 2 bases, with 8 bases left in between. CDR3 length: 15 amino acids. Germline V gene lookup returns CDR1 MGHRA and CDR2 YSYEKL. The DNA for the CDR3 is TGCGCCAGCAGCCAAGATTTACAGGGCAATCAGCCCCAGCATTTT. Translation: CASSQDLQGNQPQHF.

For the CDR3, the DNA is TGCGCCAGCAGCCAAGGGGGACTAGCGGGTGCCAATGAGCAGTTCTTC. Protein product: CASSQGGLAGANEQFF. The chain couples TRBV4-3 to TRBJ2-1, with 12 nucleotides matching TRBD2. Per germline, CDR1 LGHNA and CDR2 YSLEER. V dropped 1 base and J dropped 6; count of bases not matched to a gene: 4. The CDR3 runs to 16 residues.

The gene calls are TRBV25-1 and TRBJ2-5; 9 bases line up with TRBD2. This CDR3 contains 16 residues. Trimming at V came to 0 bases and at J to 4 bases, leaving 6 bases not matched to a gene. Germline CDR1 MGHDK, CDR2 SYGVNS. The CDR3 bases are TGTGCCAGCAGTGAATATCCTAGCGGGGCCCGAGAGACCCAGTACTTC. Translating it yields CASSEYPSGARETQYF.

The V and J genes are TRBV5-4 and TRBJ2-2; a weak D match, TRBD2 (6 bases). CDR1 is SGHNT and CDR2 is YYREEE in the germline V gene (reference sequence). This CDR3 region has 13 residues. V lost 9 bases and J 2 bases, leaving 11 bases between the germline ends. The DNA for the CDR3 is TGTGCCACCGGGACTCCTAACACCGGGGAGCTGTTTTTT. Its protein is CATGTPNTGELFF.

With respect to this clone: The sample contains more than one DNA sequence encoding this CDR3. The rearrangement joins TRBV5-1 to TRBJ2-3; no definite D call. CDR3 length equals 11 residues. Germline lookup yields CDR1 SGHRS and CDR2 YFSETQ. V was trimmed by 2 bases and J by 6 bases, leaving 4 bases between them. The CDR3 spells CASSLGDTQYF. CDR3 DNA: TGCGCCAGCAGCTTAGGGGATACGCAGTATTTT.

The genes are TRBV3-1 (or the pseudogene TRBV3-2) and TRBJ2-5; D gene unclear. Trimming cost V 3 bases and J 1 base, with 27 bases left between them. Germline CDR1 reads LGHDT; CDR2 reads YNNKEL (reference sequence). The CDR3 length is 20 residues. The CDR3 DNA is TGTGCCAGCAGCCACTTTAGTACATATTCCCATACCTCCCCCCAAGAGACCCAGTACTTC. It codes for CASSHFSTYSHTSPQETQYF.

The rearrangement links TRBV18 to TRBJ1-1; tentatively, D is TRBD1 (5 bases). The V gene lost 6 bases and the J gene lost 6 bases, with 20 bases spanning the gap. The CDR3 has 15 residues. Germline lookup yields CDR1 KGHSH and CDR2 LQKENI. The CDR3 bases are TGTGCCAGCTCTGGGTTAGGTATTGGGGACCCTGAAGCTTTCTTT. It encodes CASSGLGIGDPEAFF.

V and J are TRBV28 and TRBJ2-1; D may be TRBD2 (6 bases). V was pared by 1 base and J by 5 bases, with 18 bases between. Germline CDR1 MDHEN, CDR2 SYDVKM. The CDR3 has 17 amino acids. CDR3 DNA sequence: TGTGCCAGCAGTTTATTAGGAGGGGCTAGCGCCCACAATGAGCAGTTCTTC. This codes for CASSLLGGASAHNEQFF.

The chain couples TRBV30 to TRBJ2-1; D ambiguous. This CDR3 has 14 amino acids. From germline, CDR1 is GTSNPN and CDR2 SVGIG (reference sequence). Trimming took 2 bases from V and 2 from J, leaving 10 bases between them. As DNA, the CDR3 is TGTGCCTGGAGTCTCCTAGGGACCTACAATGAGCAGTTCTTC. Amino acid sequence: CAWSLLGTYNEQFF.

The chain employs TRBV15 and TRBJ2-1, with unresolved D. V was shortened by 0 bases and J by 7 bases, with 7 bases between the two germline ends. Germline-derived CDR1 and CDR2 are LNHNV and YYDKDF (reference sequence). CDR3 length: 13 residues. Here the CDR3 DNA reads TGTGCCACCAGCAGAGATTCGGAAAATGAGCAGTTCTTC. Its protein product is CATSRDSENEQFF.

V and J are TRBV6-6 and TRBJ2-1; a weak D match, TRBD2 (6 bases). CDR3 length equals 16 residues. The germline V gene has CDR1 MNHNY and CDR2 SVGAGI (reference sequence). V was trimmed by 6 bases and J by 0 bases, leaving 15 bases between them. The CDR3 DNA follows: TGTGCCAGCAGCCCACCGGGACTTAGCTCCTACAATGAGCAGTTCTTC. This gives the protein CASSPPGLSSYNEQFF.

This chain links TRBV19 with TRBJ2-5; 7 bases match TRBD1. This CDR3 region has 13 residues. Trimming took 9 bases from V and 5 from J; bases not matched to a gene: 9. The V gene's germline CDR1 is LNHDA and CDR2 SQIVND (reference sequence). CDR3 sequence: CASWAGGPETQYF. The CDR3 DNA is TGTGCCAGCTGGGCAGGGGGACCGGAGACCCAGTACTTC.